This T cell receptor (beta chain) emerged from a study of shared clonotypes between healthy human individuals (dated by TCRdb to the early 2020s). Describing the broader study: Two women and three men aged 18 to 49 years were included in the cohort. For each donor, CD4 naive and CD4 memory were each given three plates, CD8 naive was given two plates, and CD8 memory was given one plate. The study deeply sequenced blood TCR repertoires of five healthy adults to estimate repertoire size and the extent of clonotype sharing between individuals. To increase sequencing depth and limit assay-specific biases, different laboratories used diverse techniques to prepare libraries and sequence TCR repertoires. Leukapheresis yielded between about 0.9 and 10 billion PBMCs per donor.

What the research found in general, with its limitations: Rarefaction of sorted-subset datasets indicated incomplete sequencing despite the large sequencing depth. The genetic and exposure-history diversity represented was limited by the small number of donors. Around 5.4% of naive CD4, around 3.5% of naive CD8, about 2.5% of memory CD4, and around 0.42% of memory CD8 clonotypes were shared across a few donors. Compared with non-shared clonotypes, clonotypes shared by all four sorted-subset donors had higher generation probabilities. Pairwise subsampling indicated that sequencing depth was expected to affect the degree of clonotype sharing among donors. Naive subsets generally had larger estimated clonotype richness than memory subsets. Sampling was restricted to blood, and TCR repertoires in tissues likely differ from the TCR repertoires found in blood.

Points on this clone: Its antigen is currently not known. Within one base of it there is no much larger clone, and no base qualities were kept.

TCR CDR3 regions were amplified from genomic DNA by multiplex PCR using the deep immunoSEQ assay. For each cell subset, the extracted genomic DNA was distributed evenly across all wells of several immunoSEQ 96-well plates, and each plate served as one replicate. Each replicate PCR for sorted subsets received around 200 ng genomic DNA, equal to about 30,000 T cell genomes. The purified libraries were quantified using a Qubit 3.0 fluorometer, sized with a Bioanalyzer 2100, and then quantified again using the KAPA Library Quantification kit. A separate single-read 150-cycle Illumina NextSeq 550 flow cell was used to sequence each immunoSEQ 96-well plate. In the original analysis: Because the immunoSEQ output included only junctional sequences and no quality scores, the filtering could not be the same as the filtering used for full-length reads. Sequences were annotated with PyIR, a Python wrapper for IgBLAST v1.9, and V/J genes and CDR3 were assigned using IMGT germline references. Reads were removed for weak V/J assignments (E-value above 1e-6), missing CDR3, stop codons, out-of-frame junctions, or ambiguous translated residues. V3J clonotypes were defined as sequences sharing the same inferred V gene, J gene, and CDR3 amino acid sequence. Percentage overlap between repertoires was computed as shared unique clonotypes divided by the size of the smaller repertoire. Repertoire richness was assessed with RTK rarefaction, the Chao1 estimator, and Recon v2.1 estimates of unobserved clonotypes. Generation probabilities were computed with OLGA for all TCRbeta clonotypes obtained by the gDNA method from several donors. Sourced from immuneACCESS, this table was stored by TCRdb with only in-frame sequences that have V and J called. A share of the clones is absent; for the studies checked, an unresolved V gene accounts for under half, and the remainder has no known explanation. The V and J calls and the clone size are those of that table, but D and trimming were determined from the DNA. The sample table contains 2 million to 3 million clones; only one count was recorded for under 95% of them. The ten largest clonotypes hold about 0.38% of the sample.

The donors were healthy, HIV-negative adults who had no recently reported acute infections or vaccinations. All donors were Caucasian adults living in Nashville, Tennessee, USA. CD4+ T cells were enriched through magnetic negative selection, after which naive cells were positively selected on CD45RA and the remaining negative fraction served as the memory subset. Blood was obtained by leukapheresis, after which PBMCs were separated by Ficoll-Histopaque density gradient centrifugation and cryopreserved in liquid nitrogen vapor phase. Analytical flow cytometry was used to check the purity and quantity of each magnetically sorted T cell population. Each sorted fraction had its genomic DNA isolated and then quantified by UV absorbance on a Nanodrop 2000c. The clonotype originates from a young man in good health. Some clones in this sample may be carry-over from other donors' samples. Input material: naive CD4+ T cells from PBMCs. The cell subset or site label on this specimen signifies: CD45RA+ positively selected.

This receptor has the CDR3 CASSDRAWGQPQHF. The nucleotide sequence reads TGTGCCAGCAGTGACAGGGCGTGGGGCCAGCCCCAGCATTTT. Recombination linked TRBV2 to TRBJ1-5; the D gene is possibly TRBD1, with 5 bases matching. The CDR3 sequence holds 14 residues, the cysteine and phenylalanine included. Just CDR3 DNA is preserved here, 42 bases in frame from base 1. V sheds 3 bases and J sheds 7 bases, leaving 13 bases between their ends. Taken from the germline V gene, the CDR1 and CDR2 loops are SNHLY and FYNNEI.